This TCR beta chain was sequenced in a study of cytotoxic CD8 clonotypes in ibrutinib-treated CLL. Depths of 1 in 200,000 to 1 in 1 million T cells were the sequencing target. The method was immunoSEQ multiplex PCR; TCRdb's version includes in-frame clones alone and lacks a portion of them. The sample has 200,000 to 250,000 clones; about 75% are singletons. This clonotype was obtained from a human donor with chronic lymphocytic leukemia. The source material was PBMCs, sampled after 12 months of ibrutinib treatment.

The CDR3 protein is CASSEAAPNEKLFF. CDR3 sequence (DNA): TGTGCCAGCAGTGAGGCGGCCCCAAATGAAAAACTGTTTTTT. The J gene is TRBJ1-4, the V gene TRBV6-5; D uncertain. This CDR3 spans 14 amino acids. V lost 5 bases and J 5 bases, leaving 12 bases between the germline ends. From germline, CDR1 is MNHEY and CDR2 SVGAGI.